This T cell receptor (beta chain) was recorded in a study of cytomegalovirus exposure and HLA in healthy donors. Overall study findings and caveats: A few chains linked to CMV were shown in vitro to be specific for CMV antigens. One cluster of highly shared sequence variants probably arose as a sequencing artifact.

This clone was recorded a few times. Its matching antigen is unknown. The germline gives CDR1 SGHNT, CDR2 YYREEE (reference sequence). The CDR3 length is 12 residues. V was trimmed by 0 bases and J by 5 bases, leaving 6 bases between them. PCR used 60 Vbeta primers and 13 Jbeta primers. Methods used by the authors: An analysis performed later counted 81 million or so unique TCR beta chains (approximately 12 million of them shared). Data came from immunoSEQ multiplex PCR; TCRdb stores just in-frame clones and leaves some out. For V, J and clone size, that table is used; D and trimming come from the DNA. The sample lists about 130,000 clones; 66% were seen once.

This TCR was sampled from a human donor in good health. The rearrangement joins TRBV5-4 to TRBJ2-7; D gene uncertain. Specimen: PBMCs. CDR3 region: CASSLDGDEQYF. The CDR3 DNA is TGTGCCAGCAGCTTGGACGGTGACGAGCAGTACTTC.